This T cell receptor beta chain derives from a study of OX40 agonist ivuxolimab in advanced cancers. Turning to the study itself: Dose-escalation subjects each had hepatocellular carcinoma, melanoma, renal cell or head and neck cancer.

Profiled with immunoSEQ multiplex PCR; TCRdb holds only in-frame clones, not every one. The sample consists of fewer than 25,000 clones, more than 70% of them appearing once. In germline, CDR1 is SGHDT, CDR2 YYEEEE. CDR3 length: 13 residues. The V and J ends lost 3 bases and 3 bases respectively, with 10 bases between them. The sequences come from CD4+ or CD8+ T cells sorted from blood, collected in a trial of the OX40 agonist ivuxolimab. The V call is TRBV5-6, the J call TRBJ2-7; no firm D call. The source of this sequence is an adult with an advanced solid tumor such as melanoma, head and neck, liver or kidney cancer. CDR3 loop: CASSSDQIYEQYF. The CDR3 region has the DNA TGTGCCAGCAGCTCGGACCAGATCTACGAGCAGTACTTC.